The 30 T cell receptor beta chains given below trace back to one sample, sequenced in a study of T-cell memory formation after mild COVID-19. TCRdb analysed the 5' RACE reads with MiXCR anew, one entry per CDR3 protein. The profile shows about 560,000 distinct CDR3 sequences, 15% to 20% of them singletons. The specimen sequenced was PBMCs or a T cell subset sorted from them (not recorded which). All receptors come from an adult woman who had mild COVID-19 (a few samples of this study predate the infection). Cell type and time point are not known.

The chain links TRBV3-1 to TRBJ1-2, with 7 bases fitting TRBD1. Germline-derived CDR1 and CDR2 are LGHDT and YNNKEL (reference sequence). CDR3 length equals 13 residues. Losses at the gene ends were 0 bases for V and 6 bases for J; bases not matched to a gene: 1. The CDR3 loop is CASSQDGTDGYTF. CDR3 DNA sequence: TGTGCCAGCAGCCAAGACGGGACAGATGGCTACACCTTC.

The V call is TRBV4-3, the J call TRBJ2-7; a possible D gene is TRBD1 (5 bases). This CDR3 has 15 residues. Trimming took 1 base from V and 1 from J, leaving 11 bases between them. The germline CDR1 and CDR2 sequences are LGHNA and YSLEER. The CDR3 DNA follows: TGCGCCAGCAGCCAAGGCAGACAGATTTCCTACGAGCAGTACTTC. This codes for CASSQGRQISYEQYF.

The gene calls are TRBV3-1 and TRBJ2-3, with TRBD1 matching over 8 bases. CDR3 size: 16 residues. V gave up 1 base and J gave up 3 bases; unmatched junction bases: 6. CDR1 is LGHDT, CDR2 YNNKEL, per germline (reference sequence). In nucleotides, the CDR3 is TGTGCCAGCAGCCAAGGGACAGGGTTGGGGACAGATACGCAGTATTTT. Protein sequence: CASSQGTGLGTDTQYF.

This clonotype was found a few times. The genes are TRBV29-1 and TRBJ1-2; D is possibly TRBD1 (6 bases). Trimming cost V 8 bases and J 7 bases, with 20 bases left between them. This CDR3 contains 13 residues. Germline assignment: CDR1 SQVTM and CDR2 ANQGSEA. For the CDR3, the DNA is TGCAGCTCTTGGGACACCCCCCTGGGTGGCTACACCTTC. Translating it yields CSSWDTPLGGYTF.

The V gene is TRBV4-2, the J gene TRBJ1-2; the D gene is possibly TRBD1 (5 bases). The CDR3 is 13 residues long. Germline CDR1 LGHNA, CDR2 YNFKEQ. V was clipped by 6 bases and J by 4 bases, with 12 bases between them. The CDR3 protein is CASSPGSLYGYTF. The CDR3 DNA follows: TGTGCCAGCAGTCCAGGGAGTCTCTATGGCTACACCTTC.

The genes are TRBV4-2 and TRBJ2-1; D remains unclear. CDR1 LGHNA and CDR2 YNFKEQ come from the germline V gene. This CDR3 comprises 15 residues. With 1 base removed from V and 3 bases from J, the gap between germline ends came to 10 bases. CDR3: CASSQADLYYNEQFF. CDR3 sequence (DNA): TGTGCCAGCAGCCAAGCCGACTTATACTACAATGAGCAGTTCTTC.

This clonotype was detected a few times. As DNA, the CDR3 is TGCGCCAGCAGCAACCCTACTAGGATGGATACGCAGTATTTT. Encoded protein: CASSNPTRMDTQYF. The chain carries TRBV5-1 and TRBJ2-3; the D gene is possibly TRBD2 (5 bases). Trimming cost V 4 bases and J 6 bases, with 15 bases left between them. The CDR3 length is 14 residues. Germline V gives CDR1 SGHRS, CDR2 YFSETQ.

The CDR3 reads CASSSESGDEQYF. The CDR3 DNA follows: TGTGCCAGCAGCTCTGAATCAGGAGACGAGCAGTACTTC. The chain uses TRBV7-2 and TRBJ2-7; D is unclear. Trimming stripped 4 bases from V and 5 bases from J, with 12 bases between. CDR3 length equals 13 residues. Germline lookup yields CDR1 SGHTA and CDR2 FQGNSA.

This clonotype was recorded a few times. The CDR3 bases are TGTGCCAGCCTGGGACTGCTGAACACTGAAGCTTTCTTT. Protein product: CASLGLLNTEAFF. The V gene is TRBV28, the J gene TRBJ1-1, with D tentatively TRBD1 (5 bases). This CDR3 comprises 13 residues. Trimming took 8 bases from V and 0 from J, leaving 10 bases between them. Germline assignment: CDR1 MDHEN and CDR2 SYDVKM.

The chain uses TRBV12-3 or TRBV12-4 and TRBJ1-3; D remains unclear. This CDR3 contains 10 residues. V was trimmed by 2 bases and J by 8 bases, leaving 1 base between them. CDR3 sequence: CASSLYTIYF. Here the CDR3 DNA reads TGTGCCAGCAGTTTATACACCATATATTTT.

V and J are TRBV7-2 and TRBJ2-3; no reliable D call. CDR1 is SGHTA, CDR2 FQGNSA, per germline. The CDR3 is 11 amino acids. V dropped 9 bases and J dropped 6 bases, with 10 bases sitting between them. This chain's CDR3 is CASGAVDTQYF. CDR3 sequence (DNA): TGTGCCAGTGGAGCAGTGGATACGCAGTATTTT.

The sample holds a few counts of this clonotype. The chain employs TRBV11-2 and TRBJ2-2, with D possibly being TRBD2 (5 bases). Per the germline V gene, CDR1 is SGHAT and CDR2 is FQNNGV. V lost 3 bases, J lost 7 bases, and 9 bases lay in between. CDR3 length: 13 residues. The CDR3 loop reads CASSFIRDGELFF. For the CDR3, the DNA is TGTGCCAGCAGCTTTATTCGGGACGGGGAGCTGTTTTTT.

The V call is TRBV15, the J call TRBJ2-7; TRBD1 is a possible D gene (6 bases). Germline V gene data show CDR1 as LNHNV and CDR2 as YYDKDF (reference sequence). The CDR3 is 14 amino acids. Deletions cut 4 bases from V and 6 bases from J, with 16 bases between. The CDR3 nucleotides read TGTGCCACCAGCACGAGGCAAACAGGGCGCGAGCAGTACTTC. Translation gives CATSTRQTGREQYF.

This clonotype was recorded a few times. The CDR3 DNA sequence: TGTGCCAGCACCTCAGACCCGGCCCCGCAGGGCTACACCTTC. Encoded protein: CASTSDPAPQGYTF. The chain joins TRBV21-1 to TRBJ1-2. TRBV21-1 is described as a pseudogene. The CDR3 is 14 amino acids.

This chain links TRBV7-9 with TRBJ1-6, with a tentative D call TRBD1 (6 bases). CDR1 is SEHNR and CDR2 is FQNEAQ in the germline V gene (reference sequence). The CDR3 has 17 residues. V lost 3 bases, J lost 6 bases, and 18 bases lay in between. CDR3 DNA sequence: TGTGCCAGCAGCTTTCTCCGGACAGCGGGCATTAATTCACCCCTCCACTTT. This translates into CASSFLRTAGINSPLHF. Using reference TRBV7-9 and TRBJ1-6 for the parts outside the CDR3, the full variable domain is DTGVSQNPRHKITKRGQNVTFRCDPISEHNRLYWYRQTLGQGPEFLTYFQNEAQLEKSRLLSDRFSAERPKGSFSTLEIQRTEQGDSAMYLCASSFLRTAGINSPLHFGNGTRLTVT.

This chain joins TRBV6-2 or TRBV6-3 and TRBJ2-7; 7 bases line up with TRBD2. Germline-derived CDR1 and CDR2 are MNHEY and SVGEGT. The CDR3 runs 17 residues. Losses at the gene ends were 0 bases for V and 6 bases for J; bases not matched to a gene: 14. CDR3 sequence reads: CASSYSHSGGSVREQYF. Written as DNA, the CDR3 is TGTGCCAGCAGTTACTCGCACTCAGGCGGGAGCGTTCGCGAGCAGTACTTC.

The CDR3 nucleotides read TGTGCCAGTAGTCCGGGGACAGGGAGTATATGGCATCAGCCCCAGCATTTT. Translation gives CASSPGTGSIWHQPQHF. The chain couples TRBV19 to TRBJ1-5, with 9 bases that match TRBD1. CDR3 length: 17 residues. Looked up from germline, CDR1 is LNHDA and CDR2 is SQIVND (reference sequence). The V gene end was trimmed by 5 bases and the J gene end by 5 bases; junction bases not matched to a gene: 13.

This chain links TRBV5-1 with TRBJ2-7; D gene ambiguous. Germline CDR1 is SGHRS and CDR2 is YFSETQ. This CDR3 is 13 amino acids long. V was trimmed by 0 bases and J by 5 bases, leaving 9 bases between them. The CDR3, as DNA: TGCGCCAGCAGCTTGGGGGCTCGGAACGAGCAGTACTTC. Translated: CASSLGARNEQYF. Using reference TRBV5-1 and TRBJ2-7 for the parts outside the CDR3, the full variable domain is KAGVTQTPRYLIKTRGQQVTLSCSPISGHRSVSWYQQTPGQGLQFLFEYFSETQRNKGNFPGRFSGRQFSNSRSEMNVSTLELGDSALYLCASSLGARNEQYFGPGTRLTVT.

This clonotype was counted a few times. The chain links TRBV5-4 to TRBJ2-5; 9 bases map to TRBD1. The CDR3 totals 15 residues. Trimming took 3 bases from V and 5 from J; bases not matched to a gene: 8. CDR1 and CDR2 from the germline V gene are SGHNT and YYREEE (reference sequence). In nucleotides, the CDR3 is TGTGCCAGCAGCTGGGGGACAGGGAGGAAGGAGACCCAGTACTTC. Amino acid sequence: CASSWGTGRKETQYF.

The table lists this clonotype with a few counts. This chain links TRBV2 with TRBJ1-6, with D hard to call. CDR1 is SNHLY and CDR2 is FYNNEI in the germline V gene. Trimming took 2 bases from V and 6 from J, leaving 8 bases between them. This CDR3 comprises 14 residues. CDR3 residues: CASSEQESNSPLHF. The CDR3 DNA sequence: TGTGCCAGCAGTGAACAGGAATCTAATTCACCCCTCCACTTT.

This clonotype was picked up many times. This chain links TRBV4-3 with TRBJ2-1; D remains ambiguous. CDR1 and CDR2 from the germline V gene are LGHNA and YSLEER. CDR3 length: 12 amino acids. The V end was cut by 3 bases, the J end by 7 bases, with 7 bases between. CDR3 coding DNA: TGCGCCAGCAGCCATGGTGGGAATGAGCAGTTCTTC. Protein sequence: CASSHGGNEQFF.

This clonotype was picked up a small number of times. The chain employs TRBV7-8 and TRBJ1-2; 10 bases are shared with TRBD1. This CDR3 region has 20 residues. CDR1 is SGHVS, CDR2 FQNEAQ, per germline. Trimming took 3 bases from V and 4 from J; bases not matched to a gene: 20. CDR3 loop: CASSLSRIPGQGSPTYGYTF. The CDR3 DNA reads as TGTGCCAGCAGCTTGAGTAGGATCCCGGGACAGGGGTCCCCCACCTATGGCTACACCTTC.

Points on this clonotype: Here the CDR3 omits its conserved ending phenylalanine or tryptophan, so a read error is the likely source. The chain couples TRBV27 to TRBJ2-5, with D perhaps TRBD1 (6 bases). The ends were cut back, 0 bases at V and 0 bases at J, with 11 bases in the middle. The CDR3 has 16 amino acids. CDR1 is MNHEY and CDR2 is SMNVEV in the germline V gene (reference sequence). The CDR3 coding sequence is TGTGCCAGCAGTTTATCGGGACACTTGTACCAAGAGACCCAGTACTTA. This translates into CASSLSGHLYQETQYL.

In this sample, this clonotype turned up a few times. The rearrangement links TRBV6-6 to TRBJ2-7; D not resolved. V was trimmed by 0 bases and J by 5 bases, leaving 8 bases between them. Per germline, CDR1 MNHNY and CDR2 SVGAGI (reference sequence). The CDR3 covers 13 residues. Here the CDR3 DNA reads TGTGCCAGCAGTTACTCTTTTAGGGACGAGCAGTACTTC. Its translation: CASSYSFRDEQYF.

The DNA of the CDR3 is TGCAGTGCTAGTAGCCTAGCGGGGGAGGGGGAGACCCAGTACTTC. It translates to CSASSLAGEGETQYF. The chain employs TRBV20-1 and TRBJ2-5; 10 bases fit TRBD2. This CDR3 spans 15 amino acids. CDR1 is DFQATT, CDR2 SNEGSKA, per germline (reference sequence). Losses at the gene ends were 3 bases for V and 5 bases for J; bases not matched to a gene: 9.

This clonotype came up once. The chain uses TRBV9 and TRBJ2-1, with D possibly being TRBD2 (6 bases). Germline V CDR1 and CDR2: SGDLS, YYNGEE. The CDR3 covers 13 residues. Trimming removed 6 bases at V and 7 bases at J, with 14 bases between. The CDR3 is CASTRPRGNEQFF. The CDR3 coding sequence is TGTGCCAGCACCCGGCCTCGGGGGAATGAGCAGTTCTTC.

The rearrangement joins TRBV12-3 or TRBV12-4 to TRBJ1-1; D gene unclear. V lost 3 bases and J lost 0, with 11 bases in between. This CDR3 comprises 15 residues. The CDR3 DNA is TGTGCCAGCAGTTTCGGCAGAGAAATGAACACTGAAGCTTTCTTT. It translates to CASSFGREMNTEAFF.

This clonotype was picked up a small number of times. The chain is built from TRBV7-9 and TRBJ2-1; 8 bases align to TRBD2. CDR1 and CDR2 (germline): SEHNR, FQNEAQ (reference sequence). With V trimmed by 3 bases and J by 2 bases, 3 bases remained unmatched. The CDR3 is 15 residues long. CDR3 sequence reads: CASSFGGGTYNEQFF. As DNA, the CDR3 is TGTGCCAGCAGCTTTGGCGGGGGGACCTACAATGAGCAGTTCTTC.

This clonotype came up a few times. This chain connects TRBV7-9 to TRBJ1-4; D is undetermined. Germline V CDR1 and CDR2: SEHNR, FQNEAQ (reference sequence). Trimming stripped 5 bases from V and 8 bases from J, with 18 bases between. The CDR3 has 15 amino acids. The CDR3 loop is CASSRGSGLGEKLFF. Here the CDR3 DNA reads TGTGCCAGCAGCCGTGGCAGTGGTCTCGGGGAAAAACTGTTTTTT.

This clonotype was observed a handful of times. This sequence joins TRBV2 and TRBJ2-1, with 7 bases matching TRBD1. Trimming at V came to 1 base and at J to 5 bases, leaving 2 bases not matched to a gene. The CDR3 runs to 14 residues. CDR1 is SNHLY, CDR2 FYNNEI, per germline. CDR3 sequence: CASSEGTGNNEQFF. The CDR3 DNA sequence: TGTGCCAGCAGTGAAGGGACAGGTAACAATGAGCAGTTCTTC. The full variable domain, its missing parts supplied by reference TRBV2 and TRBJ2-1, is EPEVTQTPSHQVTQMGQEVILRCVPISNHLYFYWYRQILGQKVEFLVSFYNNEISEKSEIFDDQFSVERPDGSNFTLKIRSTKLEDSAMYFCASSEGTGNNEQFFGPGTRLTVL.